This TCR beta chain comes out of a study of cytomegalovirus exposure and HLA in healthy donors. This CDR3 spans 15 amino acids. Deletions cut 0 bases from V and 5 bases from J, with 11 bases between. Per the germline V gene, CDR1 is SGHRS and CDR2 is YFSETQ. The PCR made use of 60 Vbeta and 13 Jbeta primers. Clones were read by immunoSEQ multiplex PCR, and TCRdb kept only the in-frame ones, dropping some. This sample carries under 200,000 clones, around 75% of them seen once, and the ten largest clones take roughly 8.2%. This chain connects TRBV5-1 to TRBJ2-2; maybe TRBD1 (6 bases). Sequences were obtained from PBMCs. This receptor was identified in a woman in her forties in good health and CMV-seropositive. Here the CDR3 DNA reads TGCGCCAGCAGCTTGGCCGGTCAGGGGACCGGGGAGCTGTTTTTT. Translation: CASSLAGQGTGELFF.